Listed below are T cell receptor beta chains from one sample, sequenced in a study of response to subunit inactivated influenza vaccine. TCRdb fed the RT-PCR reads into MiXCR, producing one record per CDR3 protein. Altogether 500,000 to 600,000 distinct CDR3 sequences are present, 7.6% being singletons, with the ten largest covering about an eighth. Source: PBMCs from blood, taken around 25 months after vaccination. The receptors originated from a man aged 45 to 70 who received an inactivated influenza vaccine. The CDR3 runs from the conserved cysteine through the conserved F or W. The D gene is left open where the match is weak. The size of a clone is reported for some rows only, either as once, few or many, or as a class for expanded clones.

>few|TRBJ2-7|.|14|TRBV20-1
TGCAGTGCTAGGCGGGTCGGATTTACCTACGAGCAGTACTTC
CSARRVGFTYEQYF
>.|TRBJ2-7|.|14|TRBV11-2
TGTGCCAGCACCTACAGTGGGGTGAATGGCGAGCAGTACTTC
CASTYSGVNGEQYF
>many|TRBJ2-1|TRBD2|16|TRBV29-1
TGCAGCGTTGAAGGGGGACTACCAAGCTCCTACAATGAGCAGTTCTTC
CSVEGGLPSSYNEQFF
>many|TRBJ2-5|TRBD2|15|TRBV14
TGTGCCAGCAGCCCTACTAGCGGCGGCTGGGAGACCCAGTACTTC
CASSPTSGGWETQYF
>few|TRBJ2-5|TRBD2|14|TRBV7-2
TGTGCCAGCAGCACTAGCGGTCGGACGGAGACCCAGTACTTC
CASSTSGRTETQYF
>many|TRBJ1-1|TRBD1|14|TRBV27
TGTGCCAGCAGCCTCAGGACAGGGACCACTGAAGCTTTCTTT
CASSLRTGTTEAFF
>many|TRBJ1-1|.|12|TRBV7-2
TGTGCCAGCAGCTCACAGAACACTGAAGCTTTCTTT
CASSSQNTEAFF
>few|TRBJ2-3|.|15|TRBV20-1
TGCAGTGCTAGTTCCTCTAGGACTAGCACAGATACGCAGTATTTT
CSASSSRTSTDTQYF
>many|TRBJ1-2|.|15|TRBV4-3
TGCGCCAGCAGCCAAGAGATAAGCGCTAACTATGGCTACACCTTC
CASSQEISANYGYTF
>.|TRBJ2-6|.|15|TRBV20-1
TGCAGTGCCGACAGTGGGGGGTCTGGGGCCAACGTCCTGACTTTC
CSADSGGSGANVLTF
>.|TRBJ2-2|TRBD1|15|TRBV7-9
TGTGCCAGCAGCTCCCGGACAGGGCAAACCGGGGAGCTGTTTTTT
CASSSRTGQTGELFF
>many|TRBJ2-1|TRBD2|15|TRBV4-3
TGCGCCAGCAGCCAAGGGACTAGCGGGGTTTTGGAGCAGTTCTTC
CASSQGTSGVLEQFF
>.|TRBJ2-3|.|12|TRBV20-1
TGCAGTGCCAATAGCGGCACAGATACGCAGTATTTT
CSANSGTDTQYF
>many|TRBJ1-2|.|13|TRBV9
TGTGCCAGCAGCGTCAACGAGGGGAATGGCTACACCTTC
CASSVNEGNGYTF
>few|TRBJ2-3|.|14|TRBV10-3
TGTGCCATCAGCCCCACGACCACCACAGATACGCAGTATTTT
CAISPTTTTDTQYF
>.|TRBJ2-5|.|16|TRBV28
TGTGCCAGCAGTTTAGATTGGGACCAGATCCAAGAGACCCAGTACTTC
CASSLDWDQIQETQYF
>.|TRBJ1-5|.|15|TRBV4-3
TGCGCCAGCAGCCAAGATGCCAGCGGGATTCAGCCCCAGCATTTT
CASSQDASGIQPQHF
>many|TRBJ2-7|.|13|TRBV2
TGTGCCAGCAGGTCTGATCAGGGAGGCGAGCAGTACTTC
CASRSDQGGEQYF
>many|TRBJ2-3|TRBD2|16|TRBV20-1
TGCAGTGCTAGGACTCCTAGCGGGGGGACCTCAGATACGCAGTATTTT
CSARTPSGGTSDTQYF
>.|TRBJ1-2|.|14|TRBV29-1
TGCAGCGTTGAAGATCTAGAAAGGGGCTATGGCTACACCTTC
CSVEDLERGYGYTF
>.|TRBJ1-2|.|15|TRBV3-1
TGTGCCAGCAGCCAGGATACAGGGAGTTACTATGGCTACACCTTC
CASSQDTGSYYGYTF
>many|TRBJ2-1|.|15|TRBV13
TGTGCCAGCAGCTTAGGGGACATAGGATCCAATGAGCAGTTCTTC
CASSLGDIGSNEQFF
>few|TRBJ2-5|TRBD1|16|TRBV28
TGTGCCAGCAGCAAACCCCGGACAGGGGTTGAAGAGACCCAGTACTTC
CASSKPRTGVEETQYF
>few|TRBJ1-5|TRBD1|14|TRBV10-3
TGTGCCATCAGTGGGGCGACAGGGAATCAGGCCCAGCATTTT
CAISGATGNQAQHF
>.|TRBJ2-5|TRBD2|15|TRBV20-1
TGCAGTGCTAGATGGACTAGCGGGAGAAAAGAGACCCAGTACTTC
CSARWTSGRKETQYF
>.|TRBJ2-3|TRBD2|16|TRBV4-1
TGCGCCAGCAGCCACCATAGCGGGGCTAGCACAGATACGCAGTATTTT
CASSHHSGASTDTQYF
>many|TRBJ2-7|TRBD1|14|TRBV7-2
TGTGCCAGCAGCTCGACAGGGGGCATCTACGAGCAGTACTTC
CASSSTGGIYEQYF
>.|TRBJ1-4|.|14|TRBV5-5
TGTGCCAGCAGCCGTGACTCCTTCAATGAAAAACTGTTTTTT
CASSRDSFNEKLFF
>many|TRBJ1-1|.|12|TRBV20-1
TGCAGCTACTGCACCGGGACCACTGAAGCTTTCTTT
CSYCTGTTEAFF
>few|TRBJ2-3|TRBD2|15|TRBV15
TGTGCCACCAGCATCGGGAGGGGGAACACAGATACGCAGTATTTT
CATSIGRGNTDTQYF
>.|TRBJ2-7|.|15|TRBV4-2
TGTGCCAGCAGCCACGATGCACAGGGTGTCTACGAGCAGTACTTC
CASSHDAQGVYEQYF
>few|TRBJ2-3|TRBD2|16|TRBV20-1
TGCAGTGCCAGAGAACTAGCGGGAGGGTCCCGGGATACGCAGTATTTT
CSARELAGGSRDTQYF
>.|TRBJ1-1|.|14|TRBV15
TGTGCCACCAGCAGAGGCGGGGGCACGGCTGAAGCTTTCTTT
CATSRGGGTAEAFF
>many|TRBJ1-1|TRBD1|15|TRBV6-5
TGTGCCAGCAGTTACCCAGACAGGGGCCACAGTGAAGCTTTCTTT
CASSYPDRGHSEAFF
>many|TRBJ2-2|.|14|TRBV18
TGTGCCAGCTCACCACTAGTGTACACCGGGGAGCTGTTTTTT
CASSPLVYTGELFF
>.|TRBJ2-1|.|16|TRBV18
TGTGCCAGCTCACCACCTATCAACAGGGCTTACAATGAGCAGTTCTTC
CASSPPINRAYNEQFF
>few|TRBJ1-1|.|13|TRBV11-2
TGTGCCAGCAGCTTAGATCCGCGGATTGAAGCTTTCTTT
CASSLDPRIEAFF
>few|TRBJ2-7|TRBD2|15|TRBV12-3/TRBV12-4
TGTGCCAGCAGTAGGACTAGCGGGAGTTCGTCCGAGCAGTACTTC
CASSRTSGSSSEQYF
>few|TRBJ1-6|.|13|TRBV18
TGTGCCAGCTCTGACTCCTATAATTCACCCCTCCACTTT
CASSDSYNSPLHF
>few|TRBJ2-6|TRBD2|22|TRBV4-2
TGTGCCAGCAGCAAACGAATACCGGGACTAGCGGGGTCAAGCTCTGGGGCCAACGTCCTGACTTTC
CASSKRIPGLAGSSSGANVLTF
>few|TRBJ2-3|TRBD2|15|TRBV15
TGTGCCACCAGCAGAGCAACTAGCGGAGGAGATACGCAGTATTTT
CATSRATSGGDTQYF
>.|TRBJ2-7|.|13|TRBV10-3
TGTGCCATCAGTGACCAGGGCTCCTACGAGCAGTACTTC
CAISDQGSYEQYF
>many|TRBJ2-2|TRBD2|18|TRBV11-1
TGTGCCAGCAGCTTTACCCTGATACTAGCGGGAGGCACCGGGGAGCTGTTTTTT
CASSFTLILAGGTGELFF
>many|TRBJ2-7|TRBD1|14|TRBV6-1
TGTGCCAGCAGTGAGACAGGGGGCGGCTACGAGCAGTACTTC
CASSETGGGYEQYF
>.|TRBJ2-7|.|14|TRBV7-2
TGTGCCAGCAGCCTCCAGTCGGGGTTCTACGAGCAGTACTTC
CASSLQSGFYEQYF
>.|TRBJ2-7|TRBD2|18|TRBV11-1
TGTGCCAGCAGCTCCCGAAAGATAATAGCGGGGGGATTCCACGAGCAGTACTTC
CASSSRKIIAGGFHEQYF
>few|TRBJ2-3|TRBD2|15|TRBV5-1
TGCGCCAGCAGGTCTCCCGGGACTAGTCCAGATACGCAGTATTTT
CASRSPGTSPDTQYF
>.|TRBJ2-7|.|16|TRBV20-1
TGCAGTGCTAGTGGCCTCCGGGACACCACCTCAGGGGTGCAGTACTTC
CSASGLRDTTSGVQYF